This TCR beta chain was sequenced in a study of T-cell reconstitution after alpha-beta-depleted transplantation in children listed by TCRdb under 2016. Notes on the research overall: T-cell immune reconstitution after TCRalphabeta/CD19-depleted allogeneic hematopoietic cell transplantation in children was quantitatively tracked in the study by means of TCR repertoire profiling.

As concerns this clonotype: Its antigen has not been determined. Base quality data are lacking; no much larger clone is found one base away.

From cysteine to phenylalanine, the CDR3 is 15 amino acids long. Only the CDR3 DNA is retained, 45 bases long and in frame from the first base. CDR1 is given as SGHTA and CDR2 as FQGTGA, both from the germline V gene. V was cut back by 5 bases and J by 6 bases, leaving a gap of 20 bases between them. The library was obtained by PCR. Instrument used: Illumina HiSeq 2500. To normalize quantification of the TCRbeta repertoire, the TCR libraries were built with molecular barcoding that relied on unique molecular identifiers. TCRdb handled the public reads itself, with Q25 trimming in fastp and clone calling in MiXCR, and kept productive beta chains. CDR3 protein sequences are deduplicated, and each keeps its most common genes and DNA. This sample has some 350,000 distinct CDR3 sequences in its table, and about a tenth of those were observed once. Of the sample, roughly 2.5% falls within the top ten clones.

The specimen comprised PBMCs from the stem cell graft donor, sampled from the stem cell graft. This receptor was taken from a human donor who donated a stem cell graft to a child with acute lymphoblastic leukemia. The chain employs TRBV7-3 and TRBJ2-7; no D segment can be confidently identified. The CDR3 reads as follows: CASSSTSSSTGEQYF. The nucleotide sequence reads as follows: TGTGCCAGCAGCAGTACGTCTAGTTCCACGGGCGAGCAGTACTTC.